Below, one TCR beta chain is given with its context. The sample comes from a study of shared clonotypes between healthy human individuals. Some clones are missing from TCRdb's copy, which holds only in-frame ones; the method was immunoSEQ multiplex PCR. The data contain hundreds of thousands of clones, 76% of them singletons. Sample: PBMCs. The TCR sequence derives from a woman aged 40 to 55 in good health. Some clones in this sample may be carry-over from other donors' samples.

The CDR3 reads CASSLAGVRSTGELFF. CDR3 coding DNA: TGTGCCAGCAGCTTGGCGGGAGTGAGGTCAACCGGGGAGCTGTTTTTT. The chain carries TRBV5-4 and TRBJ2-2, with D tentatively TRBD2 (6 bases). The CDR3 is made up of 16 amino acids. The germline gives CDR1 SGHNT, CDR2 YYREEE (reference sequence). V was trimmed by 0 bases and J by 5 bases, leaving 14 bases between them.